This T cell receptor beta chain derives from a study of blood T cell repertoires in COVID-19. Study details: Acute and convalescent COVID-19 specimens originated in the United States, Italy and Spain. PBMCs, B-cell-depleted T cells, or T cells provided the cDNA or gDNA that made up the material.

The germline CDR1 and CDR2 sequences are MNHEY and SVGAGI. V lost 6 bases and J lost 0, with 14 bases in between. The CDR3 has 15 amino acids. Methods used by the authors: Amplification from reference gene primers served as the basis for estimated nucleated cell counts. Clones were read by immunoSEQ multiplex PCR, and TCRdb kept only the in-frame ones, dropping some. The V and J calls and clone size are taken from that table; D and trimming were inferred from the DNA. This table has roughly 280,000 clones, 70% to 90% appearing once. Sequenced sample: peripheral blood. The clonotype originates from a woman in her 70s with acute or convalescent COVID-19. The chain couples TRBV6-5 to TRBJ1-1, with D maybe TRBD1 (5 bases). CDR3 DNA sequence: TGTGCCAGCAGACTCAACAGGTACTTGAACACTGAAGCTTTCTTT. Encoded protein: CASRLNRYLNTEAFF.